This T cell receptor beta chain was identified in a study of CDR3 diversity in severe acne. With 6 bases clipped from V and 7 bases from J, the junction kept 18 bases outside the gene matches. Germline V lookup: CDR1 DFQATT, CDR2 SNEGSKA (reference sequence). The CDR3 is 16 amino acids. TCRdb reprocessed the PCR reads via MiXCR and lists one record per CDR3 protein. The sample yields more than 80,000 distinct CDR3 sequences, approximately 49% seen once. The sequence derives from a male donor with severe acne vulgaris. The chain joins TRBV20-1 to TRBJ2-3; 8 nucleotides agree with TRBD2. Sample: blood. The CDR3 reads CSATGASREGKYTQYF. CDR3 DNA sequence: TGCAGTGCAACCGGGGCCTCCCGGGAGGGCAAGTATACGCAGTATTTT.